The table lists the clone carrying this TCR beta chain with many counts. TCR beta CDR3 regions were amplified from RNA. Primed by the HTBI set, a first-round RT-PCR was run on the TCR CDR3. TCRdb ran MiXCR on the multiplex PCR reads and lists one entry per CDR3 protein. The sample yields about 270,000 distinct CDR3 sequences, around 25% seen once. The sample comes from a study of T cells in Graves' hyperthyroidism and ophthalmopathy. Across the study: Before treatment of any kind, peripheral blood was taken at initial diagnosis.

Trimming pared 6 bases from V and 5 bases from J, leaving 10 bases between. CDR3 length: 12 amino acids. Germline CDR1 reads SQVTM; CDR2 reads ANQGSEA. This receptor was obtained from a woman aged 40 to 50 with Graves' ophthalmopathy. This sequence joins TRBV29-1 and TRBJ2-2; D is perhaps TRBD1 (6 bases). Sample: blood. CDR3 region: CSVRQGTGELFF. In DNA form, the CDR3 reads TGCAGCGTGCGCCAGGGGACCGGGGAGCTGTTTTTT.